This entry is about one TCR beta chain. The data are from a study of PD-L1 blockade in urothelial cancer. Study details: T cells were recovered from blood samples at a median of roughly 150,000.

Sequenced by immunoSEQ multiplex PCR; TCRdb stores in-frame clones only, minus some. The table shows some 27,000 clones, with over 75% occurring only once. Sequencing was performed on PBMCs, taken around atezolizumab (anti-PD-L1) treatment. The clonotype originates from a man aged 50 to 60 with urothelial cancer.

CDR3 in amino acids: CATHSRTGETGGYTF. CDR3 DNA: TGTGCCACTCATTCCCGGACAGGGGAAACGGGTGGCTACACCTTC. J is TRBJ1-2 and V is TRBV19, with 9 bases lining up with TRBD1. This CDR3 has 15 amino acids. Germline assignment: CDR1 LNHDA and CDR2 SQIVND (reference sequence). Losses at the gene ends were 10 bases for V and 7 bases for J; bases not matched to a gene: 16.